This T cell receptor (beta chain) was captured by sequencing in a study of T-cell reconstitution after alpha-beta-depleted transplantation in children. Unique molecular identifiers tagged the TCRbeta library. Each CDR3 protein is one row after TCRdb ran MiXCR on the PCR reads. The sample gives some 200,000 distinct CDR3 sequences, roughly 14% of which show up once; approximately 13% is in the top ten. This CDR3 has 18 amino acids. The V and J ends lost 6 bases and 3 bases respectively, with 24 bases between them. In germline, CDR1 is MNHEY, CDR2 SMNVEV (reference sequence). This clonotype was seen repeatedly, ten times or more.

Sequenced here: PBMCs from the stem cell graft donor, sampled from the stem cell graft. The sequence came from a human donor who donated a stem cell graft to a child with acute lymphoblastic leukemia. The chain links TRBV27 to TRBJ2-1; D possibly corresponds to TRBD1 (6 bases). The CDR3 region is CASRREKHLTGSYNEQFF. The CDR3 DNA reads TGTGCCAGCAGAAGAGAGAAACACCTAACAGGGAGCTACAATGAGCAGTTCTTC.